The text below deals with one TCR beta chain. Its specificity is unknown. With 60 Vbeta and 13 Jbeta primers, the PCR was carried out. The repertoire was sequenced with immunoSEQ multiplex PCR; TCRdb's copy has only in-frame clones and lacks some. The top ten hold under 8.5% of the sample, which has about 150,000 clones, approximately 82% seen once. The record originates from a study of cytomegalovirus exposure and HLA in healthy donors. In the study overall: In an earlier analysis, almost 120 million unique TCR beta sequences were found from some 200 million T cells.

The CDR3 length is 14 residues. Germline V gives CDR1 SGHNT, CDR2 YYREEE (reference sequence). The V and J ends lost 4 bases and 4 bases, in that order; junction bases with no gene match: 4. General study points: Testing in vitro showed a few CMV-associated chains specific for CMV antigens. The authors listed about 170 TCR beta chains as cytomegalovirus-associated.

V gene TRBV5-4 combines with J gene TRBJ1-2; 10 bases map to TRBD1. The specimen sequenced was PBMCs. The clonotype originates from a woman between 50 and 59 years old in good health and CMV-seropositive. CDR3 nucleotides: TGTGCCAGCAGCCCGGACAGGGGGATCTATGGCTACACCTTC. Amino acid sequence: CASSPDRGIYGYTF.